Reported below is one T cell receptor (beta chain). The antigen remains undetermined. Trimming removed 6 bases from V and 7 bases from J, with 16 bases in between. CDR3 length equals 14 residues. The germline gives CDR1 KGHSH, CDR2 LQKENI. The data belong to a study of T cells in localized non-small cell lung cancer. The study, taken as a whole, reports: Paired adjacent lung recovered a median around 62 of the top 100 tumor clones. Highest T cell clonality was seen in uninvolved adjacent lung, surpassing that measured in tumor. Higher adjacent-lung clonality was associated with shorter survival.

Here immunoSEQ multiplex PCR was the method, and the copy in TCRdb shows in-frame clones only, minus some. The profile shows some 51,000 clones, 70% to 90% of them singletons. The TCR comes from a woman aged 35 to 75 with stage I lung adenocarcinoma. Sequencing was performed on peripheral blood, taken before any cancer treatment. The chain carries TRBV18 and TRBJ2-1; D is possibly TRBD1 (5 bases). DNA for the CDR3: TGTGCCAGCTCGCGAGACAGCCTCTTAAATGAGCAGTTCTTC. Translating gives CASSRDSLLNEQFF.